This entry is about one TCR beta chain. Its antigen is not identified. Other DNA sequences in the same sample also yield this CDR3. This entry comes from a study of shared clonotypes between healthy human individuals. At the level of the study: Each donor had three CD4 naive, three CD4 memory, two CD8 naive and one CD8 memory plate.

The length of the CDR3 is 13 residues. Germline CDR1 and CDR2: MNHEY and SVGAGI. Trimming removed 6 bases at V and 0 bases at J, with 6 bases between. Study observations and caveats: A few donors had around 5.5% of their naive CD4 clonotypes in common.

Produced via immunoSEQ multiplex PCR; TCRdb's table is partial and in-frame only. The sample records around 2,100,000 clones, about 95% being singletons. Naive-designated CD8 cells lacked CD45RO, were positively enriched for CCR7, and omitted terminally differentiated effector memory CD45RA+ cells. All the donors were Caucasian adults who lived in Nashville, Tennessee. The source material was naive CD8+ T cells sorted from blood. This clonotype originated in a man aged 18 to 30 in good health. The V and J genes are TRBV6-5 and TRBJ2-1; D is ambiguous. The CDR3 sequence: CASSPSSYNEQFF. The DNA for the CDR3 is TGTGCCAGCAGCCCAAGCTCCTACAATGAGCAGTTCTTC.